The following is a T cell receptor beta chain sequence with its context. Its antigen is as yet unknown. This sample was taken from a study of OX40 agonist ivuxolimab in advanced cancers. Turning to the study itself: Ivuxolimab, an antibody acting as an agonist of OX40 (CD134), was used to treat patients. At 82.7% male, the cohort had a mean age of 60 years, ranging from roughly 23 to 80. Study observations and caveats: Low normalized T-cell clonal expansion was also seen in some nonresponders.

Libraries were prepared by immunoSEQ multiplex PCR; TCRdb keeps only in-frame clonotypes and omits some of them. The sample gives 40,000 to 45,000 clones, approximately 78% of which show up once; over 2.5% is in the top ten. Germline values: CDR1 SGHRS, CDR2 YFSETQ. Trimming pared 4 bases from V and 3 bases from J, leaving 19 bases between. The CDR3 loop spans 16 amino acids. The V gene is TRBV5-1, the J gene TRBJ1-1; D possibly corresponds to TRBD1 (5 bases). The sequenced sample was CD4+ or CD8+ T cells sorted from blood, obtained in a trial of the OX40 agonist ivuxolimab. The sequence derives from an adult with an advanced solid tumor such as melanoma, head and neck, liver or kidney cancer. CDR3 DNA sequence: TGCGCCAGCAGCCCGGCCGGACAAGGAAGTTACACTGAAGCTTTCTTT. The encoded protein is CASSPAGQGSYTEAFF.